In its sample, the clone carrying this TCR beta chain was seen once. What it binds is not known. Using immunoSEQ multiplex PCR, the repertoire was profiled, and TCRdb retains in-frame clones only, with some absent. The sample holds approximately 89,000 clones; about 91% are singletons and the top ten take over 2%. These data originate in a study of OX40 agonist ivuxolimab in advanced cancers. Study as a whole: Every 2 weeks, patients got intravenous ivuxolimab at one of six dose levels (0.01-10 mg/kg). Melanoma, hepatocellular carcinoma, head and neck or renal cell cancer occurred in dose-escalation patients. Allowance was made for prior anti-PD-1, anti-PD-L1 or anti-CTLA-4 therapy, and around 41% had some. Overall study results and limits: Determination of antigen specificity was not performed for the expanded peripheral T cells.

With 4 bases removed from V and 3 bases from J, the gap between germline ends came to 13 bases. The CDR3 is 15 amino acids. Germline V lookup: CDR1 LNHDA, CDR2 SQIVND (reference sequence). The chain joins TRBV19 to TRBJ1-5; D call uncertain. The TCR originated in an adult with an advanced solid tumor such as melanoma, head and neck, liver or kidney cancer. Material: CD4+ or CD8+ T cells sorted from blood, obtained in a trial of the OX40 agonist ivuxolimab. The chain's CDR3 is CASSTGRYANQPQHF. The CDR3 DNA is TGTGCCAGTAGTACGGGCAGGTACGCCAATCAGCCCCAGCATTTT.